What follows describes a single T cell receptor beta chain. What it binds is unknown. CDR1 and CDR2 (germline): MNHNS, SASEGT. V shed 3 bases, J shed 8 bases, and the junction held 4 bases outside the gene matches. CDR3 length: 13 residues. The protocol was immunoSEQ multiplex PCR, while the TCRdb copy is restricted to in-frame clones and leaves out a portion. In the table there are over 200,000 clones, about nine tenths of which are singletons. This specimen comes from a study of cytomegalovirus exposure and HLA in healthy donors. Findings of the study overall: It was found in a later analysis that first-cohort TCR clusters tended to co-occur in the approximately 130 validation repertoires. Most TCR sequences were uncommon, yet certain public TCRs appeared in many donors. In vitro data verified a few CMV-associated chains as specific for CMV antigens.

Input material: PBMCs. The V and J genes are TRBV6-1 and TRBJ2-1; TRBD2 matches 7 bases. The receptor's source is a woman younger than 35 in good health and CMV-seropositive. CDR3 DNA sequence: TGTGCCAGCAGTGAGTGGGGAGGGGATGAGCAGTTCTTC. It yields the protein CASSEWGGDEQFF.